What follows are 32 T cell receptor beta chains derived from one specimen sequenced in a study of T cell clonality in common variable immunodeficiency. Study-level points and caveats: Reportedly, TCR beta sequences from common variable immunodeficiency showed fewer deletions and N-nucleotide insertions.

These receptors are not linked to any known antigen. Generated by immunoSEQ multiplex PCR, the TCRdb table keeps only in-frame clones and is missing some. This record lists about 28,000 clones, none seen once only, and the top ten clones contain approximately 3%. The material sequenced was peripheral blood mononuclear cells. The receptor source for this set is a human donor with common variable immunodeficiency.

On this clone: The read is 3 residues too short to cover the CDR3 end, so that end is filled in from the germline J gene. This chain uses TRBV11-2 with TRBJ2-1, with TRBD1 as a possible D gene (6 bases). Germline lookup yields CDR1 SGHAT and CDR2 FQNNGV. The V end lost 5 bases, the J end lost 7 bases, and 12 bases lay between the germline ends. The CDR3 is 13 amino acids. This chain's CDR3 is CASSQDRLNEQFF. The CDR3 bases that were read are TGTGCCAGCAGCCAGGACAGATTAAATGAG.

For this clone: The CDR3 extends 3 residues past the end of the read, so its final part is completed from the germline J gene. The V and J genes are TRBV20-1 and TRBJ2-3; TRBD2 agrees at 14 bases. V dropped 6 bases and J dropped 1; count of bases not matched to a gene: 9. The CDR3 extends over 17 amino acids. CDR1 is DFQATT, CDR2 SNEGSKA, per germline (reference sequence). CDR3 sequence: CSARTSGRTGGTDTQYF. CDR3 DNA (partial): TGCAGTGCACGGACTAGCGGGAGGACCGGGGGCACAGATACG.

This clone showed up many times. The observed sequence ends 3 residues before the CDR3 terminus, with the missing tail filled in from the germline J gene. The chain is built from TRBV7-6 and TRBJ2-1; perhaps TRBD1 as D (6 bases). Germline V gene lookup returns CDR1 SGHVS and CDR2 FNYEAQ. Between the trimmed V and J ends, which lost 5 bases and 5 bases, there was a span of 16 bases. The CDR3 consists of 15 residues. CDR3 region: CASSNSQGIDNEQFF. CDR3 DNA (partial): TGTGCCAGCAGCAATTCCCAGGGGATTGACAATGAG.

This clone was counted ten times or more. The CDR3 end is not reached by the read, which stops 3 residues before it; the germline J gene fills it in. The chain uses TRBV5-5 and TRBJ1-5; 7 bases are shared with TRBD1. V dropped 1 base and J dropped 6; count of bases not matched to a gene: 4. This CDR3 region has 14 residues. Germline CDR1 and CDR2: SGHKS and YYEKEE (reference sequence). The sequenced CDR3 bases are TGTGCCAGCAGCTTGCTACAGGGGCTTCAGCCC. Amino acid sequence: CASSLLQGLQP. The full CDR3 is CASSLLQGLQPQHF.

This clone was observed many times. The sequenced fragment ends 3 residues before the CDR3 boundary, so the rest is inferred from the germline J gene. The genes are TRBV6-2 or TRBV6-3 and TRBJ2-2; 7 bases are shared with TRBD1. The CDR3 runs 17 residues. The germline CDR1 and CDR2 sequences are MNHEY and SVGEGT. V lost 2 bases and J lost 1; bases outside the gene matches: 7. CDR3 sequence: CASSYEGAGLNTGELFF. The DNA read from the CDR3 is TGTGCCAGCAGTTACGAGGGGGCCGGATTGAACACCGGGGAG.

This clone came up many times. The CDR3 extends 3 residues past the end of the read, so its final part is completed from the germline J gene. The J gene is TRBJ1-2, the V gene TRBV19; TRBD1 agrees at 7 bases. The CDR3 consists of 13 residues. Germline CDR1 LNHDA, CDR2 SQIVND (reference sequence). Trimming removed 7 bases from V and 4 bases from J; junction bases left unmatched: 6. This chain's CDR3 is CASTETGIYGYTF. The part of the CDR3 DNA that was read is TGTGCCAGTACGGAGACAGGGATCTATGGC. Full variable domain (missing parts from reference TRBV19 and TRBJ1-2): DGGITQSPKYLFRKEGQNVTLSCEQNLNHDAMYWYRQDPGQGLRLIYYSQIVNDFQKGDIAEGYSVSREKKESFPLTVTSAQKNPTAFYLCASTETGIYGYTFGSGTRLTVV.

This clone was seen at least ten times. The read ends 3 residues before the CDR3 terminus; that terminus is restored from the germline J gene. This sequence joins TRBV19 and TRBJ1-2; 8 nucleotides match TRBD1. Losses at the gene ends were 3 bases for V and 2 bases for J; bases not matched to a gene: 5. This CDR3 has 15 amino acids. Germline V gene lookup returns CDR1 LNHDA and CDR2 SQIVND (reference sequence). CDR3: CASSIRGQENYGYTF. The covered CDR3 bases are TGTGCCAGTAGTATCCGGGGACAGGAGAACTATGGC.

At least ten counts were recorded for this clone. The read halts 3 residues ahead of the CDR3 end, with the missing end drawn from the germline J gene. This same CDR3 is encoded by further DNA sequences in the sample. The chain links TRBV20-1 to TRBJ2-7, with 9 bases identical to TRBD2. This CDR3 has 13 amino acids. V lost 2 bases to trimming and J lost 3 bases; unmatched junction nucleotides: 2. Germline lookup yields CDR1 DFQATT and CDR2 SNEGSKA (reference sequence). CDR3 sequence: CSARLAGIYEQYF. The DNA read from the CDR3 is TGCAGTGCTAGACTAGCGGGGATCTACGAG.

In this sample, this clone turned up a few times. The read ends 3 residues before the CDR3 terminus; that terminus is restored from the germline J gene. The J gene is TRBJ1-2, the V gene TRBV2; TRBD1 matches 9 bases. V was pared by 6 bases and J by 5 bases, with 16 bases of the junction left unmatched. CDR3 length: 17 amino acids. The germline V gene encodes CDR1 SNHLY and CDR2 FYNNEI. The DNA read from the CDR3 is TGTGCCAGCAGGCCGGTCCCGGGACAGGGTTCGGGGTATGGC. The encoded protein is CASRPVPGQGSGYG. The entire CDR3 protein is CASRPVPGQGSGYGYTF.

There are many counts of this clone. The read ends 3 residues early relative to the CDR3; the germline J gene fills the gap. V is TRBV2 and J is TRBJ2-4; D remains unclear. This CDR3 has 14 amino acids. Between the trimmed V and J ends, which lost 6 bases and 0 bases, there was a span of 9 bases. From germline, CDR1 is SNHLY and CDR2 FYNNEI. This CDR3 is CASRAPLAKNIQYF. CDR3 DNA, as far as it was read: TGTGCCAGCAGGGCCCCCCTAGCCAAAAACATT.

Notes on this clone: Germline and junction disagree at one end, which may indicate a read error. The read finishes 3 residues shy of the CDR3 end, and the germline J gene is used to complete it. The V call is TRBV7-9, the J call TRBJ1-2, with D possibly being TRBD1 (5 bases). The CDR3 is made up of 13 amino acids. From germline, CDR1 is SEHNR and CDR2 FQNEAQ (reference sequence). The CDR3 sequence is CSSSLDRPYGYTF. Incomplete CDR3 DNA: TGTTCCAGCAGCTTAGACAGACCCTATGGC.

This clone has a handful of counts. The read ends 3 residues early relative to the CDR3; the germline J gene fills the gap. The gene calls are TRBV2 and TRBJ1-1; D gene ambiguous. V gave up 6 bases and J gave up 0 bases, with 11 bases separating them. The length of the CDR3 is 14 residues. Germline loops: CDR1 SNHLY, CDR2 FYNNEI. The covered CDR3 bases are TGTGCCAGCAGCGAGGACGGGGTGAACACTGAA. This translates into CASSEDGVNTE. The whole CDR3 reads CASSEDGVNTEAFF. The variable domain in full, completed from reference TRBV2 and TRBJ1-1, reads EPEVTQTPSHQVTQMGQEVILRCVPISNHLYFYWYRQILGQKVEFLVSFYNNEISEKSEIFDDQFSVERPDGSNFTLKIRSTKLEDSAMYFCASSEDGVNTEAFFGQGTRLTVV.

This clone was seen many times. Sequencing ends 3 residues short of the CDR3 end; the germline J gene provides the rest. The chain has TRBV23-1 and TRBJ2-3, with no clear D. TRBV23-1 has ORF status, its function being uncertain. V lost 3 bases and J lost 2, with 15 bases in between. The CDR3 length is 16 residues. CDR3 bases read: TGCGCCAGCAGTCAGGTTTCGAGCGTCGACACAGATACG. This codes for CASSQVSSVDTDT. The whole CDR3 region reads CASSQVSSVDTDTQYF.

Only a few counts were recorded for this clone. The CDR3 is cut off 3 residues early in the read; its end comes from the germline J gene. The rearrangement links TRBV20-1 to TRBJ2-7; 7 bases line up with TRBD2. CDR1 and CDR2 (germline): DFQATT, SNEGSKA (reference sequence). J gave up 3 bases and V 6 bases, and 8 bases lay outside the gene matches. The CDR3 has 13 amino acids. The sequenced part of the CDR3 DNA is TGCAGTGCCCCGGGGGAGGGGTACTACGAG. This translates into CSAPGEGYYE. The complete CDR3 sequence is CSAPGEGYYEQYF.

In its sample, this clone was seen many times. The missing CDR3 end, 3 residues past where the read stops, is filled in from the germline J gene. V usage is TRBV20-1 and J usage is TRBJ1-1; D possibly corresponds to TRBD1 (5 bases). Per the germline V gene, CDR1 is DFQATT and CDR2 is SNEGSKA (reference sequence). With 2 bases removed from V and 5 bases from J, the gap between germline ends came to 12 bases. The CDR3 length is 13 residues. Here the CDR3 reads CSARKQVGTEAFF. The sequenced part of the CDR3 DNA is TGCAGTGCTAGAAAACAGGTTGGAACTGAA.

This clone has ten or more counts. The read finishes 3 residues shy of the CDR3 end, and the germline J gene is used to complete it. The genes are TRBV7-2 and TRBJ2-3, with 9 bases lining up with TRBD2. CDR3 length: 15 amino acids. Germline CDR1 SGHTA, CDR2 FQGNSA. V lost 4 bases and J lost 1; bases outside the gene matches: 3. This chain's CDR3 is CASSSSGMGTDTQYF. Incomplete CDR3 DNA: TGTGCCAGCAGCTCTAGCGGGATGGGCACAGATACG.

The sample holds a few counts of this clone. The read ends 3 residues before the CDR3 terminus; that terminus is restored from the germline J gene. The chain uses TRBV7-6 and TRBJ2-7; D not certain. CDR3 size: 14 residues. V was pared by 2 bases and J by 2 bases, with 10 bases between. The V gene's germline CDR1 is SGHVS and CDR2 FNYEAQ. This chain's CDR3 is CASSLSLQTYEQYF. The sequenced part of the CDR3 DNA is TGTGCCAGCAGCTTATCCTTGCAGACCTACGAG.

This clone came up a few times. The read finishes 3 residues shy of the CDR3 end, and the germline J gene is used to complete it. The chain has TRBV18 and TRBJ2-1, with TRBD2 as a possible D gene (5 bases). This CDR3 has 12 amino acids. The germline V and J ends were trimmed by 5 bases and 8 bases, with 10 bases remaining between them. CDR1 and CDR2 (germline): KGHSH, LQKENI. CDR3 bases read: TGTGCCAGCTCATCCCTGAGGGATGAG. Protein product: CASSSLRDE. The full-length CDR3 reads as CASSSLRDEQFF.

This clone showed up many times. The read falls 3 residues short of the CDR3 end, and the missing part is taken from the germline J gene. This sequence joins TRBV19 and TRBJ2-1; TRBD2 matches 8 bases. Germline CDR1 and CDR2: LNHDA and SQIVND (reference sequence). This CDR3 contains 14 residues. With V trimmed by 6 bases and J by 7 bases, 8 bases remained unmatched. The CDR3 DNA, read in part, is TGTGCCAGTAGCGAGCGGGAGTGGTATAATGAG. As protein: CASSEREWYNE. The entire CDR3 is CASSEREWYNEQFF.

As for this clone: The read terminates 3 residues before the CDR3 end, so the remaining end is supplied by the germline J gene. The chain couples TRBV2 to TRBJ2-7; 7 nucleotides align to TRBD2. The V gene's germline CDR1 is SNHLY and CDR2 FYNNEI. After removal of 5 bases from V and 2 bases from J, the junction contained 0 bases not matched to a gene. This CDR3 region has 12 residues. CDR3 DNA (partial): TGTGCCAGCAGTCTAGCGGCCTACGAG. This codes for CASSLAAYE. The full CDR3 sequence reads CASSLAAYEQYF.

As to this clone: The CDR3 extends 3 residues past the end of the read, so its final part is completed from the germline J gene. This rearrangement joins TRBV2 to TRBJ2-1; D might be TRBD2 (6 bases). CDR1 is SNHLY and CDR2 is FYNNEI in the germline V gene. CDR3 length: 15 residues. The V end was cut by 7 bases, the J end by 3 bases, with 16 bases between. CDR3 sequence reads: CASTPGLGYYNEQFF. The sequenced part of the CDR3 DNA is TGTGCCAGCACCCCGGGACTCGGGTACTACAATGAG.

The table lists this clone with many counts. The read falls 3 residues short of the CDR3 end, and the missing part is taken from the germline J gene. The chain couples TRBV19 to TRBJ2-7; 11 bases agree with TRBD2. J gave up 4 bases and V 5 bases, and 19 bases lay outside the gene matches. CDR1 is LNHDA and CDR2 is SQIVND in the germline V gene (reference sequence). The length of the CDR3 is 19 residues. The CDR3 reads CASSPFTPGLAGPLYEQYF. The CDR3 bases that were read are TGTGCCAGTAGTCCCTTCACCCCAGGACTAGCGGGTCCGCTTTACGAG. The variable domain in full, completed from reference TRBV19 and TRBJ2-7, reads DGGITQSPKYLFRKEGQNVTLSCEQNLNHDAMYWYRQDPGQGLRLIYYSQIVNDFQKGDIAEGYSVSREKKESFPLTVTSAQKNPTAFYLCASSPFTPGLAGPLYEQYFGPGTRLTVT.

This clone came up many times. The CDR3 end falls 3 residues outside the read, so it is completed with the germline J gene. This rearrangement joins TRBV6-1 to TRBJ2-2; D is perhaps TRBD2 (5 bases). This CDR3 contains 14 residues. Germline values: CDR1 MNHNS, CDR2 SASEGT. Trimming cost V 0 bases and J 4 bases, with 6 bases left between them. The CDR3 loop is CASSEARVTGELFF. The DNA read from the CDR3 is TGTGCCAGCAGTGAAGCGCGGGTCACCGGGGAG.

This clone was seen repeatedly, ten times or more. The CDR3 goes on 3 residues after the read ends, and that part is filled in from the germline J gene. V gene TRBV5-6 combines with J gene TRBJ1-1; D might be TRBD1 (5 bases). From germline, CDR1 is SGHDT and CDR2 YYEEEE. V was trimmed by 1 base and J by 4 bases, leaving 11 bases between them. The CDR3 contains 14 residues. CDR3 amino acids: CASSLWGGSTEAFF. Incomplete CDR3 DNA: TGTGCCAGCAGCTTGTGGGGGGGGAGCACTGAA.

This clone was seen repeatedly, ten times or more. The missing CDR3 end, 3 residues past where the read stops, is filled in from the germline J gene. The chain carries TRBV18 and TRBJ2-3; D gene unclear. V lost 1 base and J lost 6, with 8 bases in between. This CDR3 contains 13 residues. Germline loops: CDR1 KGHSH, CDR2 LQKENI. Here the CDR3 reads CASSPQRSDTQYF. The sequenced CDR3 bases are TGTGCCAGCTCACCACAGAGGTCTGATACG.

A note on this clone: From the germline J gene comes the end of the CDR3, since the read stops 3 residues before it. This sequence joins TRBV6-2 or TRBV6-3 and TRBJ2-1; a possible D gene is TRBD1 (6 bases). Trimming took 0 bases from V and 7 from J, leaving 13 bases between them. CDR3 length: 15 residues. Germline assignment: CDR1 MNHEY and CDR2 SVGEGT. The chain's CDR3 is CASSYSILQGNEQFF. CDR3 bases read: TGTGCCAGCAGTTACTCGATACTTCAGGGGAATGAG.

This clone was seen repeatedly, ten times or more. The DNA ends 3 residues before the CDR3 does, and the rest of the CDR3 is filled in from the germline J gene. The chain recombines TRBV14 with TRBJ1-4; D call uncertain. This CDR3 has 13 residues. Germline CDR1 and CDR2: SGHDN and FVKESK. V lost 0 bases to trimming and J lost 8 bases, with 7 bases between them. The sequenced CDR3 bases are TGTGCCAGCAGCCAAGATACAGCCGAAAAA. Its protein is CASSQDTAEK. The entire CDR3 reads CASSQDTAEKLFF.

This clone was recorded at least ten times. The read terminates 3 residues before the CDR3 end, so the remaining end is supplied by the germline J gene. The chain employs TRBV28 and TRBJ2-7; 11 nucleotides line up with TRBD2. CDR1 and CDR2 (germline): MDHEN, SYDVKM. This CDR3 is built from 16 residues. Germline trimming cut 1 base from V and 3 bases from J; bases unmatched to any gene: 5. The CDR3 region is CASSLFRGLADYEQYF. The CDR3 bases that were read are TGTGCCAGCAGTTTATTTAGGGGACTAGCGGACTACGAG.

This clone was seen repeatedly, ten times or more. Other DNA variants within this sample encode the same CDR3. CDR3 sequence reads: CSARLAGIYEQYF. The CDR3 DNA, read in part, is TGCAGTGCTCGACTAGCGGGCATTTACGAG. This chain joins TRBV20-1 and TRBJ2-7; TRBD2 agrees at 10 bases. The read finishes 3 residues shy of the CDR3 end, and the germline J gene is used to complete it. Germline-derived CDR1 and CDR2 are DFQATT and SNEGSKA (reference sequence). V was clipped by 5 bases and J by 4 bases; unmatched bases: 5. The CDR3 contains 13 residues.

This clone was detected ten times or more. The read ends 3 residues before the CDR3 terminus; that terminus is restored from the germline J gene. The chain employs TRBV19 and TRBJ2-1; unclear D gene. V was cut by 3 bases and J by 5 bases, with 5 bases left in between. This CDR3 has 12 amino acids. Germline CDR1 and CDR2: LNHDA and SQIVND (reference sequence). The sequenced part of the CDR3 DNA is TGTGCCAGTAGTATCTACCACAATGAG. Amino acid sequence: CASSIYHNE. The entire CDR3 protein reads CASSIYHNEQFF. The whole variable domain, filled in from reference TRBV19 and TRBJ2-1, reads DGGITQSPKYLFRKEGQNVTLSCEQNLNHDAMYWYRQDPGQGLRLIYYSQIVNDFQKGDIAEGYSVSREKKESFPLTVTSAQKNPTAFYLCASSIYHNEQFFGPGTRLTVL.

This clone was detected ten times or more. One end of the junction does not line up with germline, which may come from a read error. CDR3 amino acids: CSASPRERGYSHEQYF. The CDR3 bases that were read are TGCAGTGCTAGCCCTCGGGAGCGGGGGTACTCCCACGAG. The V gene is TRBV20-1, the J gene TRBJ2-7, with 8 positions matching TRBD2. From the germline J gene comes the end of the CDR3, since the read stops 3 residues before it. Germline CDR1 is DFQATT and CDR2 is SNEGSKA (reference sequence). The CDR3 consists of 16 residues.

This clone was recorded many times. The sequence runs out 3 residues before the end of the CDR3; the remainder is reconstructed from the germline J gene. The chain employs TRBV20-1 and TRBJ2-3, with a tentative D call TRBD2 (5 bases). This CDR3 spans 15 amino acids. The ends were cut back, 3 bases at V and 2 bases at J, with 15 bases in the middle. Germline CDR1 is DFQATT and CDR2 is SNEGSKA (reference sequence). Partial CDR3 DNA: TGCAGTGCTAGGAGGGTCCGTTCCCCCACAGATACG. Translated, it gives CSARRVRSPTDT. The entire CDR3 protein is CSARRVRSPTDTQYF.